One and the same sample provided the 8 T cell receptor beta chains below, sequenced in a study of OX40 agonist ivuxolimab in advanced cancers. The data were produced by immunoSEQ multiplex PCR, yet TCRdb's version contains in-frame clones alone and is incomplete. This repertoire shows 65,000 to 85,000 clones, 84% found once; its top ten account for more than 2%. This specimen was CD4+ or CD8+ T cells sorted from blood, taken in a trial of the OX40 agonist ivuxolimab. The receptor set was obtained from an adult with an advanced solid tumor such as melanoma, head and neck, liver or kidney cancer.

This clone was detected only once. This chain connects TRBV19 to TRBJ2-3; D not certain. Germline V gene sequence: CDR1 LNHDA, CDR2 SQIVND (reference sequence). This CDR3 contains 16 residues. Trimming cost V 2 bases and J 2 bases, with 14 bases left between them. As DNA, the CDR3 is TGTGCCAGTAGTATAATAGCCTTTGCCGTCACAGATACGCAGTATTTT. Translated, it gives CASSIIAFAVTDTQYF.

The chain recombines TRBV6-1 with TRBJ1-1; D is possibly TRBD1 (5 bases). Germline loops: CDR1 MNHNS, CDR2 SASEGT. The CDR3 length is 15 residues. Trimming stripped 6 bases from V and 5 bases from J, with 19 bases between. CDR3 sequence reads: CASRVPGVVGTEAFF. CDR3 DNA: TGTGCCAGCAGAGTCCCGGGGGTTGTAGGAACTGAAGCTTTCTTT.

This rearrangement joins TRBV7-3 to TRBJ2-7; 7 bases match TRBD1. Germline V gene sequence: CDR1 SGHTA, CDR2 FQGTGA. The CDR3 is 13 amino acids. The junction had 6 bases not matched to a gene; V was cut back by 5 bases and J by 5 bases. The CDR3 is CASSPRGSHEQYF. The DNA of the CDR3 is TGTGCCAGCAGCCCCAGGGGGAGCCACGAGCAGTACTTC.

The count of this clone is one. The V gene is TRBV6-5, the J gene TRBJ1-2; 7 nucleotides line up with TRBD1. The CDR3 spans 14 residues. V trimming: 7 bases; J trimming: 1 base; junction bases outside the gene matches: 6. Germline CDR1 is MNHEY and CDR2 is SVGAGI. The CDR3 region has the DNA TGTGCCAGCACCAGGGGGGACATTAACTATGGCTACACCTTC. It is translated as CASTRGDINYGYTF.

CDR3 amino acids: CASSLGGRGPYYGYTF. CDR3 DNA sequence: TGTGCCAGCAGCTTGGGGGGCAGGGGGCCGTACTATGGCTACACCTTC. The V and J genes are TRBV5-4 and TRBJ1-2; 8 bases line up with TRBD1. This CDR3 spans 16 amino acids. The junction had 7 bases not matched to a gene; V was cut back by 0 bases and J by 3 bases. Germline V gene sequence: CDR1 SGHNT, CDR2 YYREEE (reference sequence).

This clone has only one observation. The V and J genes are TRBV12-5 and TRBJ2-7, with a weak D call TRBD1 (6 bases). Germline lookup yields CDR1 LGHNT and CDR2 FRNRAP. Trimming left V 6 bases short and J 3 bases short, with 12 bases between. The CDR3 consists of 13 residues. The CDR3 protein is CASGRDNLYEQYF. The CDR3 coding sequence is TGTGCTAGTGGCCGGGACAACCTCTACGAGCAGTACTTC.

The gene calls are TRBV27 and TRBJ2-1, with 13 positions matching TRBD2. With 5 bases clipped from V and 5 bases from J, the junction kept 6 bases outside the gene matches. CDR1 MNHEY and CDR2 SMNVEV come from the germline V gene (reference sequence). This CDR3 spans 16 amino acids. CDR3 nucleotide sequence: TGTGCCAGCAGTCTGGGACTAGCGGGACGACACAATGAGCAGTTCTTC. It yields the protein CASSLGLAGRHNEQFF.

In its sample, this clone was seen a few times. The V gene is TRBV15, the J gene TRBJ2-7; 7 nucleotides align to TRBD2. Trimming at V came to 1 base and at J to 7 bases, leaving 4 bases not matched to a gene. The CDR3 has 13 residues. The germline CDR1 and CDR2 sequences are LNHNV and YYDKDF (reference sequence). The CDR3: CATSRVPGGEQYF. CDR3 DNA sequence: TGTGCCACCAGCAGAGTCCCGGGGGGAGAGCAGTACTTC.